A selection of T cell receptor beta chains follows, all from one sample in a study of T cell responses to AZD1222 COVID-19 vaccine. Assay used: immunoSEQ multiplex PCR; TCRdb lists only in-frame clones, some missing. The repertoire includes around 160,000 clones, around nine tenths of them detected once, and around 5.2% sits in the top ten. The specimen comprised peripheral blood, sampled on day 0 of AZD1222 vaccination. The receptor set was obtained from an adult in good health. Both conserved end residues are part of each CDR3. Fields, in order: J gene, D gene, clone size, V gene, CDR3 protein, CDR3 DNA. D genes are given only for firm matches. Part of the rows lack a size; the others show once, few, many or a class for expanded clones.

j_gene: TRBJ1-5
d_gene: TRBD1
abundance: -
v_gene: TRBV5-1
CDR3aa: CASSPGTGGRGQPQHF
CDR3nt: TGCGCCAGCAGCCCAGGGACAGGGGGAAGGGGTCAGCCCCAGCATTTT

j_gene: TRBJ2-5
d_gene: -
abundance: -
v_gene: TRBV2
CDR3aa: CASSRGATQETRYF
CDR3nt: TGTGCCAGCAGTCGGGGGGCCACGCAAGAGACCCGGTACTTC

j_gene: TRBJ1-4
d_gene: -
abundance: -
v_gene: TRBV13
CDR3aa: CASSFRGKLFF
CDR3nt: TGTGCCAGCAGCTTTCGGGGAAAACTGTTTTTT

j_gene: TRBJ2-5
d_gene: -
abundance: -
v_gene: TRBV19
CDR3aa: CASSIKVLQETQYF
CDR3nt: TGTGCCAGTAGTATAAAGGTCCTGCAAGAGACCCAGTACTTC

j_gene: TRBJ1-4
d_gene: -
abundance: once
v_gene: TRBV18
CDR3aa: CASSPLSGSGGSNEKLFF
CDR3nt: TGTGCCAGCTCACCACTATCTGGAAGTGGGGGGTCTAATGAAAAACTGTTTTTT

j_gene: TRBJ1-2
d_gene: TRBD1
abundance: -
v_gene: TRBV19
CDR3aa: CASSLPGQAWYGYTF
CDR3nt: TGTGCCAGTAGTCTCCCAGGACAGGCCTGGTATGGCTACACCTTC

j_gene: TRBJ2-7
d_gene: -
abundance: -
v_gene: TRBV5-5
CDR3aa: CASSSVNEQYF
CDR3nt: TGTGCCAGCAGCTCGGTCAACGAGCAGTACTTC

j_gene: TRBJ2-2
d_gene: -
abundance: few
v_gene: TRBV7-7
CDR3aa: CASSSVPTGELFF
CDR3nt: TGTGCCAGCAGCTCCGTCCCGACCGGGGAGCTGTTTTTT

j_gene: TRBJ1-1
d_gene: -
abundance: -
v_gene: TRBV7-2
CDR3aa: CASSARTAMNTEAFF
CDR3nt: TGTGCCAGCAGCGCACGGACAGCCATGAACACTGAAGCTTTCTTT

j_gene: TRBJ1-1
d_gene: TRBD1
abundance: -
v_gene: TRBV18
CDR3aa: CASSRQGANTEAFF
CDR3nt: TGTGCCAGCTCAAGACAGGGCGCGAACACTGAAGCTTTCTTT